This T cell receptor (beta chain) came from a study of cytomegalovirus exposure and HLA in healthy donors. Study summary: The same platform as the 650 to 700 first-cohort repertoires was used for the 130 or so validation repertoires, a later analysis reported.

It was the roughly 110-subject validation cohort, separate from the roughly 700-subject first cohort, to which the donors belonged. CDR1 is KGHSH and CDR2 is LQKENI in the germline V gene. There are 15 residues in the CDR3. Germline trimming cut 5 bases from V and 3 bases from J; bases unmatched to any gene: 5. Profiling relied on immunoSEQ multiplex PCR, and the TCRdb table lists in-frame clones only, not all of them. This sample has fewer than 140,000 clones, with about 85% found just once. This TCR came from a woman between 18 and 29 years old in good health and CMV-seropositive. V and J are TRBV18 and TRBJ2-3, with TRBD1 matching 10 bases. The material sequenced was PBMCs. CDR3 DNA: TGTGCCAGCTCAGTCCGGGACAGGGGAACAGATACGCAGTATTTT. It yields the protein CASSVRDRGTDTQYF.